These 16 T cell receptor beta chains originate from one sample sequenced in a study of blood T cells in healthy people across ages. The second PCR ran roughly 7 to 11 cycles with a sample-barcoded 5' primer and J-beta primers. TCRdb ran MiXCR on the 5' RACE reads and lists one entry per CDR3 protein. The sample has around 850,000 distinct CDR3 sequences; 30% to 45% are singletons. Sequencing used blood. The receptors originated from a man in his late teens or twenties in good health.

As regards this clonotype: Given a much more abundant clone one base away, this may be a read error. The chain recombines TRBV3-1 with TRBJ1-1; TRBD1 is a possible D gene (5 bases). Germline assignment: CDR1 LGHDT and CDR2 YNNKEL (reference sequence). The CDR3 is 16 amino acids. CDR3 sequence reads: CASSQKGPLRGTVAFF. CDR3 coding DNA: TGTGCCAGCAGCCAAAAAGGACCCCTACGGGGCACTGTAGCTTTCTTT.

At least ten counts were recorded for this clonotype. This chain's CDR3 is CASSIGMRGNQPQHF. For the CDR3, the DNA is TGTGCCAGCAGCATCGGTATGAGGGGCAATCAGCCCCAGCATTTT. The chain employs TRBV5-6 and TRBJ1-5; D unresolved. Germline V gives CDR1 SGHDT, CDR2 YYEEEE. The germline V and J ends were trimmed by 4 bases and 2 bases, with 13 bases remaining between them. The CDR3 length is 15 residues.

The rearrangement links TRBV10-3 to TRBJ1-6; TRBD1 aligns across 10 bases. This CDR3 contains 14 residues. The germline V gene has CDR1 ENHRY and CDR2 SYGVKD. V lost 3 bases, J lost 8 bases, and 1 base stayed unmatched. The CDR3 DNA reads TGTGCCATCAGTGACGGGACAGGGGATTCACCCCTCCACTTT. Encoded protein: CAISDGTGDSPLHF.

Comment on this clonotype: Being one base from a much bigger clone, this may be a read error. The J gene is TRBJ2-1, the V gene TRBV12-3 or TRBV12-4; D gene uncertain. The J call may not be correct, given that the DNA end is closer to TRBJ2-7. There are 14 residues in the CDR3. The CDR3 here is CASSSLNSYNEQYF. The CDR3 DNA is TGTGCCAGCAGTTCCCTAAACTCCTACAATGAGCAGTACTTC.

The V and J genes are TRBV5-1 and TRBJ1-6; unclear D gene. The CDR3 has 14 residues. The germline V gene encodes CDR1 SGHRS and CDR2 YFSETQ. Trimming cost V 0 bases and J 9 bases, with 10 bases left between them. The CDR3 protein is CASSLAISGSPLHF. CDR3 sequence (DNA): TGCGCCAGCAGCTTGGCCATTTCGGGTTCACCCCTCCACTTT. Filled out from reference TRBV5-1 and TRBJ1-6, the complete variable domain reads KAGVTQTPRYLIKTRGQQVTLSCSPISGHRSVSWYQQTPGQGLQFLFEYFSETQRNKGNFPGRFSGRQFSNSRSEMNVSTLELGDSALYLCASSLAISGSPLHFGNGTRLTVT.

In its sample, this clonotype was seen a few times. The chain carries TRBV7-9 and TRBJ1-5, with a possible D match to TRBD1 (5 bases). Trimming stripped 11 bases from V and 2 bases from J, with 16 bases between. This CDR3 spans 14 amino acids. The germline V gene encodes CDR1 SEHNR and CDR2 FQNEAQ (reference sequence). Written as DNA, the CDR3 is TGTGCCCCCGCCCAGGGATTGGGCAATCAGCCCCAGCATTTT. Its translation: CAPAQGLGNQPQHF.

The gene calls are TRBV3-1 and TRBJ1-5, with D tentatively TRBD1 (6 bases). This CDR3 is 14 amino acids long. Per germline, CDR1 LGHDT and CDR2 YNNKEL (reference sequence). V dropped 1 base and J dropped 5 bases, with 9 bases sitting between them. The CDR3 sequence is CASSQGRGYQPQHF. The CDR3 DNA is TGTGCCAGCAGCCAAGGCAGGGGCTATCAGCCCCAGCATTTT.

This clonotype was counted ten times or more. CDR3 protein: CSANDRQGVGVYEQYF. The CDR3 nucleotides are TGCAGTGCTAATGACAGACAGGGTGTTGGGGTCTACGAGCAGTACTTC. The V call is TRBV20-1, the J call TRBJ2-7; TRBD1 agrees at 7 bases. The J segment lost 3 bases and the V segment lost 4 bases, leaving 15 bases of the junction unmatched. Germline assignment: CDR1 DFQATT and CDR2 SNEGSKA (reference sequence). The CDR3 length is 16 residues.

This chain connects TRBV12-3 or TRBV12-4 to TRBJ1-5, with unresolved D. V was cut by 2 bases and J by 11 bases, with 16 bases left in between. This CDR3 is built from 14 residues. CDR3 protein: CASSLRTPEEAQHF. The CDR3 bases are TGTGCCAGCAGTTTAAGGACCCCGGAGGAAGCCCAGCATTTT.

In regard to this clonotype: A clone one base away is much larger, so this may be a read error. The V gene is TRBV29-1, the J gene TRBJ2-7, with 7 positions matching TRBD1. This CDR3 is built from 20 residues. Germline trimming cut 5 bases from V and 7 bases from J; bases unmatched to any gene: 32. Looked up from germline, CDR1 is SQVTM and CDR2 is ANQGSEA. The CDR3 nucleotides read TGCAGCGTTACGGGGCTGGACAGGACCATGGTCGGGGTATCCTACAATGAGCAGTACTTC. Amino acids: CSVTGLDRTMVGVSYNEQYF.

This clonotype was seen only a few times. The V gene is TRBV9, the J gene TRBJ2-3; tentative D call: TRBD2 (5 bases). The germline V gene encodes CDR1 SGDLS and CDR2 YYNGEE. The CDR3 has 15 amino acids. The V end was cut by 2 bases, the J end by 2 bases, with 12 bases between. The CDR3: CASSVRERPTDTQYF. The CDR3 DNA follows: TGTGCCAGCAGCGTCCGAGAGCGGCCCACAGATACGCAGTATTTT.

This clonotype was observed many times. The chain has TRBV12-3 or TRBV12-4 and TRBJ2-5; weak D call: TRBD2 (6 bases). Trimming took 8 bases from V and 3 from J, leaving 13 bases between them. This CDR3 contains 13 residues. The CDR3 loop reads CASLGGREETQYF. The CDR3 DNA is TGTGCCAGCTTGGGGGGTCGAGAAGAGACCCAGTACTTC.

This chain uses TRBV9 with TRBJ2-2, with D perhaps TRBD1 or TRBD2 (6 bases each). Trimming took off 3 bases at V and 0 bases at J, with 12 bases between the two ends. The CDR3 consists of 16 residues. Germline V gene data show CDR1 as SGDLS and CDR2 as YYNGEE. In DNA, the CDR3 is TGTGCCAGCAGCGGAGGAGGGGGGCCGAACACCGGGGAGCTGTTTTTT. It encodes CASSGGGGPNTGELFF.

For the CDR3, the DNA is TGCAGCGGCTCAGGGGACCGGTATGAGCAGTTCTTC. Translated, it gives CSGSGDRYEQFF. The chain joins TRBV29-1 to TRBJ2-1; D is possibly TRBD1 (6 bases). CDR3 length: 12 amino acids. CDR1 is SQVTM and CDR2 is ANQGSEA in the germline V gene. V gave up 7 bases and J gave up 8 bases, with 15 bases separating them.

The CDR3 sequence: CASSPGQDTEAFF. Here the CDR3 DNA reads TGTGCCAGCAGCCCGGGACAGGACACTGAAGCTTTCTTT. This chain uses TRBV6-5 with TRBJ1-1; 8 positions agree with TRBD1. V lost 6 bases and J lost 3; bases outside the gene matches: 3. Germline V CDR1 and CDR2: MNHEY, SVGAGI. This CDR3 has 13 residues.

V usage is TRBV9 and J usage is TRBJ1-4, with D possibly TRBD1 on 6 matching bases. The CDR3 sequence is 16 residues long. The germline V gene encodes CDR1 SGDLS and CDR2 YYNGEE. Trimming cost V 2 bases and J 3 bases, with 14 bases left between them. The DNA for the CDR3 is TGTGCCAGCAGCGTCTCAGGGGCCAGCCCTAATGAAAAACTGTTTTTT. Protein: CASSVSGASPNEKLFF.